This T cell receptor (beta chain) appears in the sequencing data of a study of T cell changes during pregnancy in multiple sclerosis. Germline CDR1 is MGHRA and CDR2 is YSYEKL. Trimming pared 2 bases from V and 3 bases from J, leaving 20 bases between. The CDR3 is 18 amino acids. Clones were sequenced by immunoSEQ multiplex PCR, and TCRdb holds only the in-frame ones, with some missing. The table lists about 110,000 clones, about 90% of them singletons, with 1.6% in the top ten. This sequence joins TRBV4-1 and TRBJ1-3; a weak D match, TRBD1 (6 bases). The starting material was peripheral blood, obtained before pregnancy. This sequence originates from a female donor with multiple sclerosis, enrolled in a pregnancy study. The CDR3 protein is CASSQPLGGAESGNTIYF. CDR3 in DNA: TGCGCCAGCAGCCAACCTCTAGGGGGGGCTGAGAGTGGAAACACCATATATTTT.